This T cell receptor beta chain was documented in a study of blood T cell repertoires in COVID-19. Study at large: Both acute and convalescent COVID-19 samples were obtained from the United States, Italy and Spain.

How the authors handled the data: Amplified reference gene primers provided the basis for estimating nucleated cell counts. Assay: immunoSEQ multiplex PCR; the TCRdb copy retains only in-frame clones and omits some. V and J calls and clone size are given by that table; D and trimming were obtained from the DNA. The table includes roughly 260,000 clones, 87% detected once. Germline values: CDR1 MNHEY, CDR2 SVGEGT. V lost 2 bases to trimming and J lost 2 bases, with 7 bases between them. This CDR3 has 13 residues. Input material: PBMCs or T cells enriched from blood (not recorded which). The clonotype was recovered from a woman in her 30s with acute COVID-19. This chain connects TRBV6-2 or TRBV6-3 to TRBJ2-7, with a possible D match to TRBD1 (5 bases). The CDR3 spells CASSYAGTYEQYF. Here the CDR3 DNA reads TGTGCCAGCAGTTACGCAGGGACCTACGAGCAGTACTTC.